This TCR beta chain stems from a study of cytomegalovirus exposure and HLA in healthy donors. Points from the study as a whole: The study labeled more than 150 TCR beta chains cytomegalovirus-associated.

Germline V gives CDR1 SEHNR, CDR2 FQNEAQ (reference sequence). V dropped 5 bases and J dropped 6 bases, with 11 bases sitting between them. The CDR3 runs 13 residues. Generated by immunoSEQ multiplex PCR, the TCRdb table keeps only in-frame clones and is missing some. Of roughly 120,000 clones detected, approximately 87% appear once; the ten largest clones hold more than 1.4%. To note about this clone: Its cognate antigen is unknown.

The chain is built from TRBV7-9 and TRBJ1-5; D gene unclear. The TCR comes from a young woman in good health and CMV-seropositive. The source material was PBMCs. The CDR3 sequence: CASSATEFQPQHF. As DNA, the CDR3 is TGTGCCAGCAGCGCCACAGAGTTTCAGCCCCAGCATTTT. The variable domain in full, with the rest retrieved from reference TRBV7-9 and TRBJ1-5, is DTGVSQNPRHKITKRGQNVTFRCDPISEHNRLYWYRQTLGQGPEFLTYFQNEAQLEKSRLLSDRFSAERPKGSFSTLEIQRTEQGDSAMYLCASSATEFQPQHFGDGTRLSIL.